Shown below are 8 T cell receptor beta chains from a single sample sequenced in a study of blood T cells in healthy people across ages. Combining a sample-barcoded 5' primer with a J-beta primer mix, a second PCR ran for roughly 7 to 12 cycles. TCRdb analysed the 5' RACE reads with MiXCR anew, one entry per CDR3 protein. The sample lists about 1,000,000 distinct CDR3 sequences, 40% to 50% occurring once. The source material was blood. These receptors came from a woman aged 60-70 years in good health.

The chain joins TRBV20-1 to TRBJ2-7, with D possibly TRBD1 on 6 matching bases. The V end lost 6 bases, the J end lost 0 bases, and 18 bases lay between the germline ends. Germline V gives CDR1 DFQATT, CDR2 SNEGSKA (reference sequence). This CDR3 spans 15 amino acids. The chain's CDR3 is CSALGDTTPSYEQYF. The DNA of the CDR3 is TGCAGTGCCCTTGGGGACACAACCCCCTCCTACGAGCAGTACTTC.

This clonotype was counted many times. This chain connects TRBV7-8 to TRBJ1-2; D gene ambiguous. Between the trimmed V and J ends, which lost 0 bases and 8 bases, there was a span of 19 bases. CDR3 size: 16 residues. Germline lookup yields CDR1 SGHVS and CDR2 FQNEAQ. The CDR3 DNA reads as TGTGCCAGCAGCTTAGCGGGGAGTCAACGGGGAGGGGGCTACACCTTC. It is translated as CASSLAGSQRGGGYTF. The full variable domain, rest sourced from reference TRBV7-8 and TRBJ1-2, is GAGVSQSPRYKVAKRGQDVALRCDPISGHVSLFWYQQALGQGPEFLTYFQNEAQLDKSGLPSDRFFAERPEGSVSTLKIQRTQQEDSAVYLCASSLAGSQRGGGYTFGSGTRLTVV.

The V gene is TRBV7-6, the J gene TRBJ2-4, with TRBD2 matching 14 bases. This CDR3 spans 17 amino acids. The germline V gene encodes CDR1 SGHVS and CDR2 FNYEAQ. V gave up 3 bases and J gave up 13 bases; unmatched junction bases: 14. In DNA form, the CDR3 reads TGTGCCAGCAGCTTCGACCTCGGGACTAGCGGGGGCTTGGAGCAGTACTTC. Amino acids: CASSFDLGTSGGLEQYF.

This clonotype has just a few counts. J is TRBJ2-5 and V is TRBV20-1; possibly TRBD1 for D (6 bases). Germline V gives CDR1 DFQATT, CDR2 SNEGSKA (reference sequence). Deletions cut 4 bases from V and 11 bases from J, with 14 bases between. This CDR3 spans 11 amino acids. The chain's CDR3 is CSAIQGWMQYF. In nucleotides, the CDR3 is TGCAGTGCTATACAGGGATGGATGCAGTACTTC.

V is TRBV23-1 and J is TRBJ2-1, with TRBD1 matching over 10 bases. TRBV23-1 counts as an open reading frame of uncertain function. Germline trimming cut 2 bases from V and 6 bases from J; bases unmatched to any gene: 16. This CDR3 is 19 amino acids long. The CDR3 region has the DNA TGCGCCAGCAGTCAACCAAAGGGTACGGGACAGGGGCTGCCCAATGAGCAGTTCTTC. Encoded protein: CASSQPKGTGQGLPNEQFF.

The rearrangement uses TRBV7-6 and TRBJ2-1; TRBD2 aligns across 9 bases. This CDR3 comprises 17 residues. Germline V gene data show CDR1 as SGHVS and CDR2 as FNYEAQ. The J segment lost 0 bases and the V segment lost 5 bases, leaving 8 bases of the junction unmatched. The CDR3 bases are TGTGCCAGCAGCCAACTGGGACTAGCAGGCTCCTACAATGAGCAGTTCTTC. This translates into CASSQLGLAGSYNEQFF.

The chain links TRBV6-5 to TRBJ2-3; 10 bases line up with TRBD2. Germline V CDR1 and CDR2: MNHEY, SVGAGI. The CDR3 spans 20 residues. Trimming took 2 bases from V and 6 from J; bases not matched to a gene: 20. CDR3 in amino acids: CASSYPLAGGLTGPSDTQYF. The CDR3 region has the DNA TGTGCCAGCAGTTACCCCTTAGCGGGAGGCCTCACAGGCCCCAGTGATACGCAGTATTTT.

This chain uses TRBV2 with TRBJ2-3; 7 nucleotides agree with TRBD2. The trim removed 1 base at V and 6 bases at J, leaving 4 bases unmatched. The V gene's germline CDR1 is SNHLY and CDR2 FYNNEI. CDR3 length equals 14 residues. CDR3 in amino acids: CASSEGGGADTQYF. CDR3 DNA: TGTGCCAGCAGTGAAGGGGGAGGGGCGGATACGCAGTATTTT.